This TCR beta chain was recovered during a study of beta chain features in type 1 diabetes. Looking at the study overall: Comparable age, gender and cell yields were observed in patients relative to healthy donors.

The CDR3 spans 14 residues. V shed 5 bases, J shed 3 bases, and the junction held 4 bases outside the gene matches. CDR1 is SGHTA and CDR2 is FQGTGA in the germline V gene. Study-level findings and limits: Patients' naive, central memory and regulatory TCRB repertoires appeared more alike than those of healthy donors.

This clone turned up a few times. The antigen is undetermined. Isolation of CD4+ naive, central memory, regulatory and stem cell-like memory cells was achieved by sorting via CD45RO/CCR7/CD25/CD127/CD95/CD27. All sorted populations exceeded 95% purity. The sequenced template was cDNA made from the entire isolated RNA. Some clones are missing from TCRdb's copy, which holds only in-frame ones; the method was immunoSEQ multiplex PCR. The data contain 860,000 or so clones, about a sixth of them singletons. The sample consisted of naive CD4+ T cells from blood. The source of this sequence is a woman under 30 in good health. The J gene is TRBJ2-3, the V gene TRBV7-3; TRBD1 agrees at 8 bases. The CDR3: CASSRRTGTDTQYF. Here the CDR3 DNA reads TGTGCCAGCAGCCGACGGACAGGGACAGATACGCAGTATTTT. The variable domain in full, with the rest retrieved from reference TRBV7-3 and TRBJ2-3, is GAGVSQTPSNKVTEKGKYVELRCDPISGHTALYWYRQSLGQGPEFLIYFQGTGAADDSGLPNDRFFAVRPEGSVSTLKIQRTERGDSAVYLCASSRRTGTDTQYFGPGTRLTVL.